Following are 9 T cell receptor beta chains from one sample sequenced in a study of T-cell reconstitution after alpha-beta-depleted transplantation in children. Unique molecular identifiers were built into the TCRbeta library. TCRdb analysed the PCR reads with MiXCR anew, one entry per CDR3 protein. The data hold more than 120,000 distinct CDR3 sequences, with 7.5% to 9% observed a single time. Material: PBMCs, mostly from graft donor cells, obtained 180 days after TCRalphabeta/CD19-depleted stem cell transplant. These receptors were taken from a female patient aged 2-9 years who had a stem cell transplant for congenital amegakaryocytic thrombocytopenia, so the T cells may come from the graft donor.

This clonotype was counted a few times. J is TRBJ1-2 and V is TRBV19; D is undetermined. The CDR3 runs to 15 residues. V was clipped by 0 bases and J by 2 bases, with 10 bases between them. Germline loops: CDR1 LNHDA, CDR2 SQIVND (reference sequence). CDR3 region: CASSIDRGRNYGYTF. In DNA form, the CDR3 reads TGTGCCAGTAGTATAGACCGCGGGCGAAACTATGGCTACACCTTC.

The chain carries TRBV6-1 and TRBJ1-6, with D tentatively TRBD1 (5 bases). V lost 7 bases and J lost 8, with 15 bases in between. Germline CDR1 is MNHNS and CDR2 is SASEGT. The CDR3 has 14 residues. The CDR3: CASNKGTKDSPLHF. CDR3 nucleotide sequence: TGTGCCAGCAACAAAGGGACTAAAGATTCACCCCTCCACTTT.

The table lists this clonotype with a few counts. This chain links TRBV20-1 with TRBJ1-5; TRBD1 matches at 7 bases. Germline CDR1 is DFQATT and CDR2 is SNEGSKA (reference sequence). The V and J ends lost 1 base and 2 bases, in that order; junction bases with no gene match: 11. The CDR3 runs to 17 residues. CDR3 protein: CSARAENRGWRNQPQHF. The CDR3 DNA sequence: TGCAGTGCTAGAGCCGAAAACAGGGGATGGCGCAATCAGCCCCAGCATTTT.

Ten or more counts support this clonotype. The chain is built from TRBV13 and TRBJ2-1; TRBD2 agrees at 10 bases. This CDR3 contains 18 residues. V lost 7 bases and J lost 3; bases outside the gene matches: 15. CDR1 PRHDT and CDR2 FYEKMQ come from the germline V gene (reference sequence). The CDR3 loop is CASTPRTGGTSDYNEQFF. For the CDR3, the DNA is TGTGCCAGCACCCCCCGCACCGGTGGGACTAGCGACTACAATGAGCAGTTCTTC.

This clonotype has at least ten counts. The genes are TRBV5-1 and TRBJ2-3; D perhaps matches TRBD1 (5 bases). V dropped 0 bases and J dropped 1 base, with 12 bases sitting between them. The CDR3 is made up of 16 amino acids. Germline V gives CDR1 SGHRS, CDR2 YFSETQ. In nucleotides, the CDR3 is TGCGCCAGCAGCTTGGCTTACGGCAGGGGCACAGATACGCAGTATTTT. This encodes CASSLAYGRGTDTQYF.

This clonotype was detected many times. This rearrangement joins TRBV5-1 to TRBJ2-5; D is unresolved. The CDR3 has 15 amino acids. In germline, CDR1 is SGHRS, CDR2 YFSETQ. Trimming shortened V by 4 bases and J by 3 bases, and 16 bases separated the two germline ends. Here the CDR3 reads CASSDLARGEETQYF. DNA for the CDR3: TGCGCCAGCAGCGACTTGGCCCGAGGAGAAGAGACCCAGTACTTC.

V and J are TRBV30 and TRBJ2-7, with D uncertain. Germline CDR1 GTSNPN, CDR2 SVGIG (reference sequence). V was shortened by 2 bases and J by 6 bases, with 14 bases between the two germline ends. The CDR3 is 13 amino acids. For the CDR3, the DNA is TGTGCCTGGAGTCTCTATGGCGGATCCGAGCAGTACTTC. Translating gives CAWSLYGGSEQYF.

This clonotype was counted at least ten times. The rearrangement joins TRBV20-1 to TRBJ2-7; tentatively, D is TRBD2 (6 bases). Between the trimmed V and J ends, which lost 1 base and 3 bases, there was a span of 10 bases. Germline lookup yields CDR1 DFQATT and CDR2 SNEGSKA (reference sequence). The CDR3 contains 13 residues. The CDR3: CSARGSGFYEQYF. The CDR3 DNA sequence: TGCAGTGCTAGAGGAAGCGGGTTCTACGAGCAGTACTTC.

The V call is TRBV2, the J call TRBJ1-2; D is ambiguous. V shed 0 bases and J shed 2 bases, with 13 bases lying between them. CDR3 length: 16 amino acids. CDR1 is SNHLY and CDR2 is FYNNEI in the germline V gene. Here the CDR3 reads CASSEALRARNYGYTF. As DNA, the CDR3 is TGTGCCAGCAGTGAAGCGTTGAGGGCTAGAAACTATGGCTACACCTTC.